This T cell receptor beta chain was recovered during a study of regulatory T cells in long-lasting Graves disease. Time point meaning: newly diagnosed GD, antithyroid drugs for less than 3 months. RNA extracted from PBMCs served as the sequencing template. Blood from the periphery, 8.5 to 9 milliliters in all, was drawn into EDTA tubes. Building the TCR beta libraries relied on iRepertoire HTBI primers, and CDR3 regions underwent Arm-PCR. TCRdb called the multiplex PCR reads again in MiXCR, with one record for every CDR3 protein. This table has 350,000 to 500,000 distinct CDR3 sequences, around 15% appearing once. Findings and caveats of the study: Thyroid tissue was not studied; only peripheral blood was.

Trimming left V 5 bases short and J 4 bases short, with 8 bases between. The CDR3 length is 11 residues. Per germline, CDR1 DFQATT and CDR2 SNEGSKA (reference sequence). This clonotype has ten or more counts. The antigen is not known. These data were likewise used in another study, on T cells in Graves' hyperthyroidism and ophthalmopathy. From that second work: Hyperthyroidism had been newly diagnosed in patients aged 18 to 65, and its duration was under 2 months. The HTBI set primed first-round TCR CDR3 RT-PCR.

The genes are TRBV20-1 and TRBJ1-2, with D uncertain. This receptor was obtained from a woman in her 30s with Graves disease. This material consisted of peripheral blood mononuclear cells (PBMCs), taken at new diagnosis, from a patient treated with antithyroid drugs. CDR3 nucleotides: TGCAGTGCTTCGGCAGTCTATGGCTACACCTTC. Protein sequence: CSASAVYGYTF.